The 16 T cell receptor beta chains below come from one sample, sequenced in a study of cytomegalovirus exposure and HLA in healthy donors. PCR amplification relied on 60 Vbeta primers (plus 13 Jbeta primers). The table came from immunoSEQ multiplex PCR; TCRdb's copy has only in-frame clones and leaves some out. The sample shows fewer than 90,000 clones, roughly 80% of them seen only once. The material sequenced was PBMCs. These receptor sequences come from a man aged 25-40 years in good health and CMV-seropositive.

The chain has TRBV7-3 and TRBJ2-1, with TRBD2 matching over 14 bases. Germline CDR1 reads SGHTA; CDR2 reads FQGTGA. With V trimmed by 5 bases and J by 6 bases, 6 bases remained unmatched. This CDR3 has 16 amino acids. CDR3 bases: TGTGCCAGCAGCAGACAAGGGACTAGCGGGGGCAATGAGCAGTTCTTC. It yields the protein CASSRQGTSGGNEQFF.

The V gene is TRBV30, the J gene TRBJ2-2; a possible D gene is TRBD1 (6 bases). Per germline, CDR1 GTSNPN and CDR2 SVGIG (reference sequence). V lost 3 bases, J lost 1 base, and 6 bases lay in between. The CDR3 totals 13 residues. CDR3 sequence reads: CAWRQGNTGELFF. CDR3 coding DNA: TGTGCCTGGAGACAGGGGAACACCGGGGAGCTGTTTTTT.

The genes are TRBV9 and TRBJ1-6; D unclear. The CDR3 is 15 residues long. Trimming removed 4 bases from V and 11 bases from J, with 19 bases in between. Germline values: CDR1 SGDLS, CDR2 YYNGEE. CDR3: CASSPTGSAGTPLHF. The CDR3 bases are TGTGCCAGCAGCCCGACCGGGAGTGCTGGGACACCCCTCCACTTT.

This clone has only a few counts. This chain uses TRBV7-6 with TRBJ2-6; 7 positions agree with TRBD1. Germline CDR1 and CDR2: SGHVS and FNYEAQ. The CDR3 runs 18 residues. V lost 5 bases, J lost 0 bases, and 10 bases stayed unmatched. This CDR3 is CASSQWKGAASGANVLTF. CDR3 in DNA: TGTGCCAGCAGCCAATGGAAGGGGGCGGCCTCTGGGGCCAACGTCCTGACTTTC.

This clone was counted a single time. The chain combines TRBV6-4 with TRBJ1-6, with D unclear. CDR3 size: 14 residues. V was clipped by 0 bases and J by 9 bases, with 9 bases between them. From germline, CDR1 is MRHNA and CDR2 SNTAGT. This CDR3 is CASSDSTLGSPLHF. Here the CDR3 DNA reads TGTGCCAGCAGTGACTCAACACTAGGTTCACCCCTCCACTTT.

This rearrangement joins TRBV18 to TRBJ1-4; 12 positions agree with TRBD1. This CDR3 is built from 20 residues. CDR1 is KGHSH, CDR2 LQKENI, per germline. V lost 4 bases, J lost 0 bases, and 12 bases stayed unmatched. CDR3 sequence reads: CASSLNPGQGAPSTNEKLFF. The CDR3 nucleotides read TGTGCCAGCTCACTCAACCCGGGACAGGGGGCACCCTCAACTAATGAAAAACTGTTTTTT.

V gene TRBV5-1 combines with J gene TRBJ1-1, with D possibly TRBD1 on 5 matching bases. The germline V gene has CDR1 SGHRS and CDR2 YFSETQ. V shed 0 bases and J shed 2 bases, with 8 bases lying between them. This CDR3 has 14 residues. The CDR3 region is CASSLGDSNTEAFF. The CDR3 nucleotides read TGCGCCAGCAGCTTGGGGGACTCAAACACTGAAGCTTTCTTT. Complete variable domain (other parts from reference TRBV5-1 and TRBJ1-1): KAGVTQTPRYLIKTRGQQVTLSCSPISGHRSVSWYQQTPGQGLQFLFEYFSETQRNKGNFPGRFSGRQFSNSRSEMNVSTLELGDSALYLCASSLGDSNTEAFFGQGTRLTVV.

The gene calls are TRBV19 and TRBJ2-7; 7 bases align to TRBD1. The CDR3 contains 16 residues. Germline V gives CDR1 LNHDA, CDR2 SQIVND (reference sequence). With V trimmed by 5 bases and J by 3 bases, 13 bases remained unmatched. CDR3 nucleotide sequence: TGTGCCAGTAGTGGGATAAGACAGGGCGTCGGCTACGAGCAGTACTTC. Protein: CASSGIRQGVGYEQYF.

The CDR3 nucleotides read TGTGCCAGCAGCATTACAGGGGGTAATTCACCCCTCCACTTT. It is translated as CASSITGGNSPLHF. V is TRBV5-4 and J is TRBJ1-6; the match to TRBD1 covers 8 bases. This CDR3 is 14 amino acids long. CDR1 is SGHNT, CDR2 YYREEE, per germline (reference sequence). Germline trimming cut 4 bases from V and 6 bases from J; bases unmatched to any gene: 3.

The rearrangement joins TRBV6-5 to TRBJ2-5; weak D call: TRBD2 (6 bases). V was trimmed by 6 bases and J by 1 base, leaving 15 bases between them. This CDR3 spans 15 amino acids. Germline V gives CDR1 MNHEY, CDR2 SVGAGI. The CDR3 DNA reads as TGTGCCAGCAGCCGTGCGGGGCAGTTCCAAGAGACCCAGTACTTC. Translating gives CASSRAGQFQETQYF.

The chain couples TRBV18 to TRBJ2-3, with 8 bases fitting TRBD2. Germline assignment: CDR1 KGHSH and CDR2 LQKENI. V dropped 4 bases and J dropped 6; count of bases not matched to a gene: 6. The length of the CDR3 is 14 residues. CDR3 in amino acids: CASSLSGGPDTQYF. The CDR3 nucleotides read TGTGCCAGCTCACTGTCGGGGGGGCCTGATACGCAGTATTTT.

The CDR3: CASSSTGTRTDTQYF. Written as DNA, the CDR3 is TGTGCCAGCAGTTCCACAGGGACGCGCACAGATACGCAGTATTTT. The V call is TRBV27, the J call TRBJ2-3; a weak D match, TRBD1 (6 bases). The CDR3 contains 15 residues. CDR1 is MNHEY, CDR2 SMNVEV, per germline (reference sequence). Trimming pared 4 bases from V and 1 base from J, leaving 12 bases between.

This clone appeared once. This chain links TRBV6-5 with TRBJ1-2; weak D call: TRBD1 (5 bases). This CDR3 has 15 residues. CDR1 is MNHEY, CDR2 SVGAGI, per germline. V lost 5 bases to trimming and J lost 3 bases, with 16 bases between them. CDR3 in amino acids: CASSTAGWGDYGYTF. The CDR3 nucleotides are TGTGCCAGCAGTACCGCAGGGTGGGGGGACTATGGCTACACCTTC.

V and J are TRBV6-1 and TRBJ2-7; 12 nucleotides line up with TRBD1. The trim removed 6 bases at V and 5 bases at J, leaving 8 bases unmatched. Germline CDR1 MNHNS, CDR2 SASEGT. The CDR3 has 15 amino acids. The CDR3 bases are TGTGCCAGCAGCCCGGGACAGGGGGCGTTCGACGAGCAGTACTTC. This gives the protein CASSPGQGAFDEQYF.

This chain links TRBV7-9 with TRBJ2-1, with 7 bases lining up with TRBD2. CDR1 SEHNR and CDR2 FQNEAQ come from the germline V gene (reference sequence). Trimming took 10 bases from V and 5 from J; bases not matched to a gene: 8. This CDR3 contains 13 residues. The CDR3: CATQRGSHNEQFF. The CDR3 bases are TGTGCCACCCAGCGGGGATCACACAATGAGCAGTTCTTC.

This chain's CDR3 is CASSQGRGGYEQYF. In DNA form, the CDR3 reads TGCGCCAGCAGCCAAGGAAGAGGGGGCTACGAGCAGTACTTC. The chain employs TRBV4-1 and TRBJ2-5, with a possible D match to TRBD1 (6 bases). Judging by the DNA end, TRBJ2-7 fits better; the J call may be wrong. Germline V gene lookup returns CDR1 MGHRA and CDR2 YSYEKL. The CDR3 contains 14 residues.